Listed below are T cell receptor beta chains from one sample, sequenced in a study of blood T cell repertoires in COVID-19. Data came from immunoSEQ multiplex PCR; TCRdb stores just in-frame clones and leaves some out. The sample yields approximately 110,000 clones, about 90% seen once. Sequenced material: peripheral blood. Receptors were obtained from a woman in her forties or fifties with active or convalescent COVID-19. The CDR3 runs from the conserved cysteine through the conserved F or W. Each record gives: clone size, D gene, J gene, V gene, CDR3 protein, CDR3 DNA. A D gene is named only where the DNA matches it firmly. Part of the rows lack a size; the others show once, few, many or a class for expanded clones.

>few|.|TRBJ1-5|TRBV6-4
CASRPQGSSNQPQHF
TGTGCCAGCAGGCCGCAGGGGTCTAGCAATCAGCCCCAGCATTTT
>.|.|TRBJ2-7|TRBV28
CASSRILAHEQYF
TGTGCCAGCAGTCGGATATTAGCGCACGAGCAGTACTTC
>.|.|TRBJ2-1|TRBV19
CASMAANNEQFF
TGTGCCAGTATGGCGGCTAACAATGAGCAGTTCTTC
>.|TRBD2|TRBJ2-7|TRBV28
CASSSPSGRAHEQYF
TGTGCCAGCAGTTCACCTAGCGGGAGGGCGCACGAGCAGTACTTC
>.|.|TRBJ1-5|TRBV28
CASSSGYSNQPQHF
TGTGCCAGCAGTTCAGGATATAGCAATCAGCCCCAGCATTTT
>.|TRBD2|TRBJ2-3|TRBV11-1
CASSLAWTSGDTQYF
TGTGCCAGCAGCTTAGCGTGGACTAGCGGAGATACGCAGTATTTT
>.|TRBD1|TRBJ1-2|TRBV3-1/TRBV3-2
CASSPPGGANYGYTF
TGTGCCAGCAGCCCCCCAGGGGGCGCGAACTATGGCTACACCTTC
>.|.|TRBJ2-1|TRBV7-7
CASSLGSGVYNEQFF
TGTGCTAGCAGCTTAGGTTCGGGGGTATACAATGAGCAGTTCTTC
>once|TRBD1|TRBJ2-7|TRBV11-2
CASSRSQGAGYEQYF
TGTGCCAGCAGCCGCTCTCAGGGGGCGGGCTACGAGCAGTACTTC
>once|TRBD1|TRBJ2-7|TRBV6-1
CASSDLDRGYEQYF
TGTGCCAGCAGTGACCTGGACAGGGGGTACGAGCAGTACTTC
>.|TRBD1|TRBJ2-5|TRBV5-4
CASSSDRALETQYF
TGTGCCAGCAGCTCCGACAGGGCTCTGGAGACCCAGTACTTC
>.|.|TRBJ1-1|TRBV7-8
CASSPGHSNTEAFF
TGTGCCAGCAGCCCGGGACACTCGAACACTGAAGCTTTCTTT
>.|.|TRBJ1-2|TRBV29-1
CSVEVLAGQGYTF
TGCAGCGTTGAAGTTTTGGCAGGGCAGGGCTACACCTTC
>.|.|TRBJ2-2|TRBV3-1/TRBV3-2
CASSQDWATTGELFF
TGTGCCAGCAGCCAAGATTGGGCAACCACCGGGGAGCTGTTTTTT
>.|.|TRBJ2-7|TRBV5-1
CASSLGRGDEQYF
TGCGCCAGCAGCTTGGGTAGGGGCGACGAGCAGTACTTC
>.|.|TRBJ2-3|TRBV2
CASREGTGTDTQYF
TGTGCCAGCAGGGAGGGCACCGGCACAGATACGCAGTATTTT
>.|TRBD2|TRBJ2-3|TRBV29-1
CSVEGAGGPWDTQYF
TGCAGCGTTGAGGGGGCGGGAGGGCCATGGGATACGCAGTATTTT
>.|TRBD1|TRBJ1-4|TRBV2
CASSGQATEKLFF
TGTGCCAGCAGCGGACAGGCTACCGAAAAACTGTTTTTT
>few|.|TRBJ1-4|TRBV5-5
CASSLGGSNEKLFF
TGTGCCAGCAGCTTGGGAGGGTCTAATGAAAAACTGTTTTTT
>few|.|TRBJ1-6|TRBV6-6
CASSPSGRGGNSPLHF
TGTGCCAGCAGTCCTTCAGGGAGGGGAGGGAATTCACCCCTCCACTTT
>.|TRBD1|TRBJ1-1|TRBV7-3
CASSEGANTEAFF
TGTGCCAGCAGTGAGGGGGCGAACACTGAAGCTTTCTTT
>.|TRBD1|TRBJ2-7|TRBV2
CASSGGQGVTYEQYF
TGTGCCAGCAGTGGGGGACAGGGGGTAACCTACGAGCAGTACTTC
>.|.|TRBJ1-1|TRBV6-1
CASSERDSEAFF
TGTGCCAGCAGTGAAAGAGATTCTGAAGCTTTCTTT
>few|.|TRBJ2-7|TRBV23-1
CASSQSGAEYEQYF
TGCGCCAGCAGTCAATCGGGGGCAGAATACGAGCAGTACTTC
>.|.|TRBJ1-5|TRBV6-2/TRBV6-3
CASSSPGRSGNQPQHF
TGTGCCAGCAGTTCCCCAGGCAGGTCGGGCAATCAGCCCCAGCATTTT
>.|TRBD2|TRBJ2-7|TRBV27
CASSLRASGIYEQYF
TGTGCCAGCAGTTTAAGGGCTAGCGGAATCTACGAGCAGTACTTC
>.|TRBD1|TRBJ2-3|TRBV6-1
CASTGQGVDTQYF
TGTGCCAGCACCGGACAGGGGGTAGATACGCAGTATTTT
>.|TRBD1|TRBJ2-3|TRBV19
CASTMTGTVPTDTQYF
TGTGCCAGTACAATGACCGGGACAGTTCCCACAGATACGCAGTATTTT
>.|.|TRBJ2-3|TRBV24-1
CATSDEVDTQYF
TGTGCCACCAGTGATGAGGTAGATACGCAGTATTTT
>.|.|TRBJ1-1|TRBV3-1/TRBV3-2
CASSPPMGRVNTEAFF
TGTGCCAGCAGCCCCCCAATGGGGAGGGTAAACACTGAAGCTTTCTTT
>.|.|TRBJ1-4|TRBV7-2
CASTWGVANEKLFF
TGTGCCAGCACCTGGGGGGTAGCTAATGAAAAACTGTTTTTT